The 32 T cell receptor beta chains below come from one sample, sequenced in a study of cytomegalovirus exposure and HLA in healthy donors. The PCR ran on 60 Vbeta and 13 Jbeta primers. Assay used: immunoSEQ multiplex PCR; TCRdb lists only in-frame clones, some missing. In the table there are some 80,000 clones, 60% to 85% of which are singletons. Sequencing used PBMCs. These receptors came from a man younger than 35 in good health and CMV-seropositive.

The rearrangement links TRBV9 to TRBJ2-2; D is perhaps TRBD1 (6 bases). Germline V CDR1 and CDR2: SGDLS, YYNGEE. This CDR3 is built from 15 residues. Trimming stripped 6 bases from V and 4 bases from J, with 16 bases between. The CDR3 loop reads CASTQLQGTTGELFF. For the CDR3, the DNA is TGTGCCAGCACCCAACTACAGGGTACCACCGGGGAGCTGTTTTTT.

The J gene is TRBJ1-1, the V gene TRBV7-2; maybe TRBD1 (5 bases). The CDR3 is 12 residues long. Germline V gene sequence: CDR1 SGHTA, CDR2 FQGNSA. V was clipped by 10 bases and J by 7 bases, with 16 bases between them. Here the CDR3 reads CATLRTQVEAFF. As DNA, the CDR3 is TGTGCCACCTTGAGGACACAGGTTGAAGCTTTCTTT.

The chain has TRBV5-1 and TRBJ1-4; D remains ambiguous. This CDR3 is built from 13 residues. Germline V lookup: CDR1 SGHRS, CDR2 YFSETQ. V shed 0 bases and J shed 10 bases, with 10 bases lying between them. This CDR3 is CASSLAGAGKLFF. CDR3 nucleotides: TGCGCCAGCAGCTTGGCCGGCGCGGGAAAACTGTTTTTT. Full variable domain (missing parts from reference TRBV5-1 and TRBJ1-4): KAGVTQTPRYLIKTRGQQVTLSCSPISGHRSVSWYQQTPGQGLQFLFEYFSETQRNKGNFPGRFSGRQFSNSRSEMNVSTLELGDSALYLCASSLAGAGKLFFGSGTQLSVL.

The V and J genes are TRBV18 and TRBJ1-1; D is undetermined. This CDR3 is built from 14 residues. Trimming cost V 2 bases and J 7 bases, with 14 bases left between them. Germline CDR1 and CDR2: KGHSH and LQKENI. The CDR3 DNA reads as TGTGCCAGCTCACCATGGGAGCGGCAGGTTGAAGCTTTCTTT. Residues: CASSPWERQVEAFF.

The chain uses TRBV28 and TRBJ2-7; D remains ambiguous. V was cut by 2 bases and J by 0 bases, with 5 bases left in between. CDR1 and CDR2 (germline): MDHEN, SYDVKM. This CDR3 region has 13 residues. CDR3 loop: CASSLDTSYEQYF. In nucleotides, the CDR3 is TGTGCCAGCAGTTTAGACACCTCCTACGAGCAGTACTTC.

The chain carries TRBV2 and TRBJ2-3, with a possible D match to TRBD1 (5 bases). The ends were cut back, 8 bases at V and 0 bases at J, with 15 bases in the middle. Germline values: CDR1 SNHLY, CDR2 FYNNEI. The CDR3 contains 15 residues. CDR3 protein: CASERTGISTDTQYF. CDR3 coding DNA: TGTGCCAGCGAGAGAACAGGTATAAGCACAGATACGCAGTATTTT.

The V gene is TRBV20-1, the J gene TRBJ2-7; D remains unclear. The ends were cut back, 6 bases at V and 2 bases at J, with 8 bases in the middle. Germline-derived CDR1 and CDR2 are DFQATT and SNEGSKA (reference sequence). The CDR3 spans 11 residues. The CDR3 DNA follows: TGCAGTGCCAGTACTACCTACGAGCAGTACTTC. It encodes CSASTTYEQYF.

The genes are TRBV6-5 and TRBJ1-1; D may be TRBD1 (5 bases). CDR1 is MNHEY and CDR2 is SVGAGI in the germline V gene. V lost 5 bases, J lost 0 bases, and 7 bases lay in between. The CDR3 consists of 13 residues. In nucleotides, the CDR3 is TGTGCCAGCAGTGGACACATGAACACTGAAGCTTTCTTT. Its translation is CASSGHMNTEAFF.

J is TRBJ2-4 and V is TRBV5-4, with 7 bases matching TRBD2. Trimming removed 0 bases from V and 4 bases from J; junction bases left unmatched: 10. This CDR3 region has 17 residues. From germline, CDR1 is SGHNT and CDR2 YYREEE (reference sequence). The CDR3 bases are TGTGCCAGCAGCTTGGATGGGCTAGCGGAAATAAAAAACATTCAGTACTTC. Its translation: CASSLDGLAEIKNIQYF.

The chain couples TRBV15 to TRBJ1-5, with D tentatively TRBD1 (6 bases). Trimming removed 3 bases from V and 0 bases from J, with 9 bases in between. This CDR3 has 15 residues. Germline CDR1 and CDR2: LNHNV and YYDKDF (reference sequence). The CDR3 DNA is TGTGCCACCAGCAGGACAGGAAATAGCAATCAGCCCCAGCATTTT. Translating gives CATSRTGNSNQPQHF.

The chain couples TRBV10-3 to TRBJ1-1; 7 positions match TRBD1. The CDR3 contains 13 residues. With V trimmed by 6 bases and J by 1 base, 2 bases remained unmatched. Per germline, CDR1 ENHRY and CDR2 SYGVKD. The CDR3 region is CAIRGQTNTEAFF. The CDR3 nucleotides read TGTGCCATCAGGGGACAGACGAACACTGAAGCTTTCTTT.

The V gene is TRBV18, the J gene TRBJ1-1; the D is unclear. The germline V gene has CDR1 KGHSH and CDR2 LQKENI. V shed 4 bases and J shed 4 bases, with 13 bases lying between them. The CDR3 length is 14 residues. CDR3 sequence: CASSLSHIPTEAFF. CDR3 coding DNA: TGTGCCAGCTCACTGTCTCACATTCCCACTGAAGCTTTCTTT. Looking up the rest from reference TRBV18 and TRBJ1-1 gives the full variable domain: NAGVMQNPRHLVRRRGQEARLRCSPMKGHSHVYWYRQLPEEGLKFMVYLQKENIIDESGMPKERFSAEFPKEGPSILRIQQVVRGDSAAYFCASSLSHIPTEAFFGQGTRLTVV.

The J gene is TRBJ2-7, the V gene TRBV9, with 11 bases identical to TRBD1. Trimming took 0 bases from V and 8 from J; bases not matched to a gene: 4. Germline lookup yields CDR1 SGDLS and CDR2 YYNGEE. The CDR3 is 14 amino acids. The CDR3 reads CASSVEDRGRKQYF. CDR3 DNA sequence: TGTGCCAGCAGCGTAGAGGACAGGGGGCGAAAGCAGTACTTC.

The V and J genes are TRBV6-5 and TRBJ2-7; 15 positions match TRBD2. Looked up from germline, CDR1 is MNHEY and CDR2 is SVGAGI. J lost 5 bases, V lost 6 bases, and 2 bases had no gene match. The CDR3 is 14 amino acids. Here the CDR3 DNA reads TGTGCCAGCAGAGGACTAGCGGGAGGGCACGAGCAGTACTTC. Protein product: CASRGLAGGHEQYF.

The V and J genes are TRBV29-1 and TRBJ1-2, with a possible D match to TRBD1 (5 bases). V gave up 7 bases and J gave up 2 bases, with 14 bases separating them. The CDR3 runs 13 residues. Germline CDR1 SQVTM, CDR2 ANQGSEA. This CDR3 reads CSGEGEGNYGYTF. The CDR3 nucleotides read TGCAGCGGCGAAGGGGAGGGAAACTATGGCTACACCTTC.

The chain couples TRBV18 to TRBJ1-1; D unresolved. This CDR3 spans 13 amino acids. Per the germline V gene, CDR1 is KGHSH and CDR2 is LQKENI. V was trimmed by 7 bases and J by 3 bases, leaving 12 bases between them. CDR3 in DNA: TGTGCCAGCTTATCCGGGAGGGACACTGAAGCTTTCTTT. This translates into CASLSGRDTEAFF.

This chain connects TRBV29-1 to TRBJ1-1; D possibly corresponds to TRBD1 (6 bases). The V gene lost 7 bases and the J gene lost 5 bases, with 17 bases spanning the gap. The CDR3 runs to 13 residues. The germline gives CDR1 SQVTM, CDR2 ANQGSEA. CDR3 DNA: TGCAGCGCAAGTTACAGGGTTGCTACTGAAGCTTTCTTT. Its protein is CSASYRVATEAFF.

The rearrangement uses TRBV7-3 and TRBJ1-1, with TRBD1 as a possible D gene (5 bases). The CDR3 extends over 13 amino acids. From germline, CDR1 is SGHTA and CDR2 FQGTGA. The V and J ends lost 4 bases and 8 bases respectively, with 14 bases between them. DNA for the CDR3: TGTGCCAGCAGCTCGGTCGGGGGGTACGAAGCTTTCTTT. It specifies CASSSVGGYEAFF.

The chain links TRBV2 to TRBJ1-5; possibly TRBD1 for D (5 bases). CDR3 size: 14 residues. CDR1 is SNHLY, CDR2 FYNNEI, per germline. Trimming shortened V by 4 bases and J by 7 bases, and 14 bases separated the two germline ends. For the CDR3, the DNA is TGTGCCAGCAGTGGGGGGAGGGTGGGGCAGCCCCAGCATTTT. Translated, it gives CASSGGRVGQPQHF. Full variable domain (outside the CDR3, taken from reference TRBV2 and TRBJ1-5): EPEVTQTPSHQVTQMGQEVILRCVPISNHLYFYWYRQILGQKVEFLVSFYNNEISEKSEIFDDQFSVERPDGSNFTLKIRSTKLEDSAMYFCASSGGRVGQPQHFGDGTRLSIL.

The V gene is TRBV4-2, the J gene TRBJ2-7; D may be TRBD2 (6 bases). In germline, CDR1 is LGHNA, CDR2 YNFKEQ. The CDR3 is 13 residues long. Trimming took 4 bases from V and 2 from J, leaving 9 bases between them. This CDR3 is CASSLGRPYEQYF. The CDR3 nucleotides read TGTGCCAGCAGCCTCGGGAGACCCTACGAGCAGTACTTC.

The rearrangement joins TRBV4-1 to TRBJ2-1; 10 bases map to TRBD2. Germline V gives CDR1 MGHRA, CDR2 YSYEKL. Losses at the gene ends were 2 bases for V and 4 bases for J; bases not matched to a gene: 5. CDR3 size: 16 residues. The CDR3 sequence: CASSQPTSGSYNEQFF. The DNA of the CDR3 is TGCGCCAGCAGCCAACCGACTAGCGGGTCATACAATGAGCAGTTCTTC.

A few counts support this clone. Here the CDR3 DNA reads TGCGCCAGCAGTTCGTCCCAGGTTCACGAGCAGTACTTC. It specifies CASSSSQVHEQYF. The chain is built from TRBV10-2 and TRBJ2-7; D call uncertain. There are 13 residues in the CDR3. CDR1 WSHSY and CDR2 SAAADI come from the germline V gene. The V end lost 5 bases, the J end lost 5 bases, and 13 bases lay between the germline ends.

V gene TRBV5-1 combines with J gene TRBJ1-3, with a weak D call TRBD1 (5 bases). Trimming took off 4 bases at V and 4 bases at J, with 9 bases between the two ends. The CDR3 runs to 13 residues. CDR1 SGHRS and CDR2 YFSETQ come from the germline V gene. CDR3 amino acids: CASSAGSGNTIYF. The CDR3 DNA reads as TGCGCCAGCAGCGCAGGGTCAGGAAACACCATATATTTT.

The chain employs TRBV29-1 and TRBJ2-3, with 10 bases that match TRBD2. There are 15 residues in the CDR3. The germline CDR1 and CDR2 sequences are SQVTM and ANQGSEA. V shed 8 bases, J shed 11 bases, and the junction held 19 bases outside the gene matches. The CDR3 region is CSTRLAGVPSGVQYF. The CDR3, as DNA: TGCAGCACCAGGCTAGCGGGAGTCCCCTCTGGTGTGCAGTATTTT.

The rearrangement links TRBV7-6 to TRBJ2-7; D possibly corresponds to TRBD1 (5 bases). In germline, CDR1 is SGHVS, CDR2 FNYEAQ. Between the trimmed V and J ends, which lost 1 base and 2 bases, there was a span of 12 bases. The length of the CDR3 is 15 residues. The DNA for the CDR3 is TGTGCCAGCAGCTTAGGAGAGACAGAACCCTACGAGCAGTACTTC. This translates into CASSLGETEPYEQYF. Filled out from reference TRBV7-6 and TRBJ2-7, the complete variable domain reads GAGVSQSPRYKVTKRGQDVALRCDPISGHVSLYWYRQALGQGPEFLTYFNYEAQQDKSGLPNDRFSAERPEGSISTLTIQRTEQRDSAMYRCASSLGETEPYEQYFGPGTRLTVT.

The V gene is TRBV6-5, the J gene TRBJ2-7, with D tentatively TRBD2 (6 bases). Germline loops: CDR1 MNHEY, CDR2 SVGAGI. V lost 2 bases to trimming and J lost 0 bases, with 8 bases between them. The CDR3 runs to 14 residues. DNA for the CDR3: TGTGCCAGCAGTTACGCTAGCGTCTCCTACGAGCAGTACTTC. It specifies CASSYASVSYEQYF.

This rearrangement joins TRBV14 to TRBJ1-2, with TRBD1 matching over 7 bases. Germline values: CDR1 SGHDN, CDR2 FVKESK. V shed 3 bases, J shed 4 bases, and the junction held 2 bases outside the gene matches. The CDR3 length is 13 residues. The CDR3: CASSQGQSYGYTF. CDR3 sequence (DNA): TGTGCCAGCAGCCAGGGACAGTCCTATGGCTACACCTTC.

The chain has TRBV13 and TRBJ2-7; 12 bases fit TRBD2. The CDR3 runs to 15 residues. Germline CDR1 PRHDT, CDR2 FYEKMQ (reference sequence). The ends lost 6 bases at V and 4 bases at J; junction bases unmatched: 7. CDR3 coding DNA: TGTGCCAGCAGTGGACAGACTAGCGGGAGATACGAGCAGTACTTC. Amino acids: CASSGQTSGRYEQYF.

Notes on this clone: The junction and the germline gene differ at one end; a read error may be behind it. This sequence joins TRBV7-7 and TRBJ2-5; TRBD2 is a possible D gene (6 bases). The germline CDR1 and CDR2 sequences are SSHAT and FNYEAQ (reference sequence). The CDR3 consists of 15 residues. CDR3 sequence (DNA): TGTGCTAGCAGCCCGGGGGATGGTCCGCAAGAGACCCAGTACTTC. This codes for CASSPGDGPQETQYF.

This clone was seen only a few times. V usage is TRBV6-1 and J usage is TRBJ1-4; TRBD1 matches at 9 bases. Germline values: CDR1 MNHNS, CDR2 SASEGT. This CDR3 is 16 amino acids long. Trimming took 1 base from V and 8 from J; bases not matched to a gene: 8. The CDR3: CASSEGEGQGGEKLFF. In DNA form, the CDR3 reads TGTGCCAGCAGTGAAGGGGAGGGACAGGGCGGAGAAAAACTGTTTTTT.

CDR3: CASSDMGGGPSEQFF. The CDR3 nucleotides are TGTGCCAGCAGTGACATGGGGGGAGGGCCCAGTGAGCAGTTCTTC. The chain has TRBV6-4 and TRBJ2-1, with 7 bases lining up with TRBD2. The CDR3 contains 15 residues. Per germline, CDR1 MRHNA and CDR2 SNTAGT. With 2 bases clipped from V and 9 bases from J, the junction kept 10 bases outside the gene matches.

The rearrangement links TRBV30 to TRBJ1-1, with D unclear. The ends were cut back, 0 bases at V and 4 bases at J, with 9 bases in the middle. Germline V gene sequence: CDR1 GTSNPN, CDR2 SVGIG (reference sequence). The CDR3 loop spans 13 amino acids. The CDR3 here is CAWSVRGSTEAFF. In nucleotides, the CDR3 is TGTGCCTGGAGTGTACGGGGAAGCACTGAAGCTTTCTTT.